Following are 24 T cell receptor beta chains from one sample sequenced in a study of response to subunit inactivated influenza vaccine. TCRdb redid the calling of the RT-PCR reads with MiXCR, one entry per CDR3 protein. The profile shows a few hundred thousand distinct CDR3 sequences, 20% to 25% of them singletons. This sample comprised PBMCs from blood, obtained about 20 months after vaccination. Receptors were obtained from a man aged 50-75 years who received an inactivated influenza vaccine.

This clonotype has only a few counts. The rearrangement links TRBV20-1 to TRBJ1-6; 8 bases fit TRBD1. Trimming at V came to 6 bases and at J to 7 bases, leaving 8 bases not matched to a gene. This CDR3 is 14 amino acids long. Germline values: CDR1 DFQATT, CDR2 SNEGSKA (reference sequence). The CDR3, as DNA: TGCAGTGCGAACAGGGGGAACCCAAATTCACCCCTCCACTTT. Amino acids: CSANRGNPNSPLHF.

The rearrangement links TRBV12-3 or TRBV12-4 to TRBJ1-4; 8 bases fit TRBD1. The CDR3 spans 14 residues. The J segment lost 9 bases and the V segment lost 6 bases, leaving 9 bases of the junction unmatched. CDR3 in DNA: TGTGCCAGCAGCTGGCAGGGGGCGCAAAAAAAACTGTTTTTT. Its translation is CASSWQGAQKKLFF.

This clonotype was detected a few times. The chain joins TRBV5-6 to TRBJ2-4; D call uncertain. The CDR3 contains 17 residues. V was pared by 0 bases and J by 0 bases, with 13 bases between. CDR1 is SGHDT and CDR2 is YYEEEE in the germline V gene. DNA of the CDR3: TGTGCCAGCAGCTTGGGGACGAACCAGATAGCCAAAAACATTCAGTACTTC. This gives the protein CASSLGTNQIAKNIQYF.

The table lists this clonotype with a few counts. The chain recombines TRBV12-3 or TRBV12-4 with TRBJ1-2, with a tentative D call TRBD1 (5 bases). CDR3 size: 14 residues. With 3 bases removed from V and 4 bases from J, the gap between germline ends came to 12 bases. In nucleotides, the CDR3 is TGTGCCAGCAGTTTCCCTTACGACAGCTATGGCTACACCTTC. Encoded protein: CASSFPYDSYGYTF.

The chain links TRBV4-1 to TRBJ2-3; 7 positions match TRBD1. This CDR3 contains 17 residues. Germline assignment: CDR1 MGHRA and CDR2 YSYEKL. V gave up 1 base and J gave up 0 bases; unmatched junction bases: 7. The CDR3 region is CASSQAPTGASTDTQYF. CDR3 bases: TGCGCCAGCAGCCAAGCCCCTACAGGGGCCAGCACAGATACGCAGTATTTT.

This clonotype was recorded a few times. The J gene is TRBJ1-2, the V gene TRBV6-2 or TRBV6-3, with 8 bases that match TRBD1. The CDR3 covers 13 residues. In germline, CDR1 is MNHEY, CDR2 SVGEGT. With 5 bases clipped from V and 8 bases from J, the junction kept 7 bases outside the gene matches. The CDR3 region is CASSVRDRSGYTF. CDR3 nucleotides: TGTGCCAGCAGTGTCCGGGACAGGTCCGGCTACACCTTC.

The chain is built from TRBV20-1 and TRBJ2-1; 7 nucleotides agree with TRBD2. Germline CDR1 and CDR2: DFQATT and SNEGSKA (reference sequence). The V gene end was trimmed by 3 bases and the J gene end by 10 bases; junction bases not matched to a gene: 15. The CDR3 extends over 15 amino acids. The CDR3 here is CSASSGGEKGWEQFF. CDR3 coding DNA: TGCAGTGCTAGTTCGGGGGGAGAGAAAGGGTGGGAGCAGTTCTTC.

The V and J genes are TRBV4-3 and TRBJ1-1; TRBD1 might be the D (6 bases). From germline, CDR1 is LGHNA and CDR2 YSLEER. V was clipped by 3 bases and J by 11 bases, with 22 bases between them. The CDR3 contains 15 residues. CDR3 coding DNA: TGCGCCAGCAGCCAGAGGGTAGGGACACACCTGGGGGCTTTCTTT. This codes for CASSQRVGTHLGAFF.

This clonotype was seen repeatedly, ten times or more. The chain employs TRBV20-1 and TRBJ1-1; 7 positions match TRBD1. The trim removed 3 bases at V and 4 bases at J, leaving 8 bases unmatched. The CDR3 is made up of 14 amino acids. CDR1 is DFQATT and CDR2 is SNEGSKA in the germline V gene (reference sequence). CDR3 in DNA: TGCAGTGCTAGTAGGGATACAGGGGCCACTGAAGCTTTCTTT. Protein sequence: CSASRDTGATEAFF.

The genes are TRBV7-9 and TRBJ2-1; TRBD1 is a possible D gene (7 bases). CDR1 SEHNR and CDR2 FQNEAQ come from the germline V gene (reference sequence). This CDR3 has 16 amino acids. V shed 5 bases and J shed 5 bases, with 19 bases lying between them. The CDR3 loop is CASSPSPGGTDNEQFF. Here the CDR3 DNA reads TGTGCCAGCAGCCCCTCCCCAGGGGGGACCGACAATGAGCAGTTCTTC.

The rearrangement links TRBV5-1 to TRBJ1-1; tentatively, D is TRBD1 (5 bases). This CDR3 is built from 14 residues. Trimming cost V 5 bases and J 7 bases, with 18 bases left between them. Per germline, CDR1 SGHRS and CDR2 YFSETQ. CDR3 DNA sequence: TGCGCCAGCAGTCATCGCAGGGAGCTCGGTGAAGCTTTCTTT. Residues: CASSHRRELGEAFF.

The V and J genes are TRBV7-2 and TRBJ2-3; D is unclear. Germline V gene lookup returns CDR1 SGHTA and CDR2 FQGNSA. This CDR3 contains 15 residues. Between the trimmed V and J ends, which lost 4 bases and 6 bases, there was a span of 17 bases. The CDR3 loop reads CASSSRPGMLDTQYF. CDR3 bases: TGTGCCAGCAGCTCTCGACCAGGCATGTTGGATACGCAGTATTTT.

Comment on this clonotype: This may stem from a read error, because a much larger clone lies one nucleotide away. The chain employs TRBV20-1 and TRBJ1-1; D gene ambiguous. The CDR3 contains 10 residues. Germline values: CDR1 DFQATT, CDR2 SNEGSKA (reference sequence). Trimming removed 6 bases from V and 10 bases from J, with 12 bases in between. The CDR3 is CSASGVGAFF. Written as DNA, the CDR3 is TGCAGTGCGTCGGGAGTGGGAGCTTTCTTT.

The genes are TRBV4-2 and TRBJ2-5; maybe TRBD2 (5 bases). CDR3 length: 14 residues. The germline V and J ends were trimmed by 4 bases and 1 base, with 10 bases remaining between them. From germline, CDR1 is LGHNA and CDR2 YNFKEQ. The CDR3 nucleotides read TGTGCCAGCAGCCTGAGCGGACTCCAAGAGACCCAGTACTTC. The encoded protein is CASSLSGLQETQYF.

The table lists this clonotype with a count of one. This chain uses TRBV5-6 with TRBJ2-6; D gene ambiguous. Germline V gene sequence: CDR1 SGHDT, CDR2 YYEEEE. The CDR3 is made up of 13 amino acids. Trimming took off 6 bases at V and 1 base at J, with 5 bases between the two ends. The CDR3 here is CASTVSGANVLTF. CDR3 nucleotide sequence: TGTGCCAGCACCGTGTCTGGGGCCAACGTCCTGACTTTC.

The rearrangement joins TRBV5-1 to TRBJ2-5, with 10 bases matching TRBD2. Losses at the gene ends were 3 bases for V and 4 bases for J; bases not matched to a gene: 6. CDR1 SGHRS and CDR2 YFSETQ come from the germline V gene. This CDR3 has 15 residues. CDR3: CASSYGAGGRETQYF. For the CDR3, the DNA is TGCGCCAGCAGCTATGGAGCGGGAGGGAGAGAGACCCAGTACTTC.

This clonotype was detected only a few times. The chain joins TRBV24-1 to TRBJ1-1, with a possible D match to TRBD1 (6 bases). The CDR3 totals 15 residues. The germline gives CDR1 KGHDR, CDR2 SFDVKD. V was clipped by 5 bases and J by 1 base, with 13 bases between them. The CDR3 sequence is CATSGIRGANTEAFF. DNA for the CDR3: TGTGCCACCAGTGGTATTCGGGGGGCGAACACTGAAGCTTTCTTT.

This clonotype has only a few counts. The J gene is TRBJ1-1, the V gene TRBV29-1; 7 bases align to TRBD1. Trimming took 6 bases from V and 6 from J; bases not matched to a gene: 7. Germline CDR1 is SQVTM and CDR2 is ANQGSEA. The CDR3 is 12 residues long. This CDR3 is CSVGRGQAEAFF. DNA for the CDR3: TGCAGCGTCGGAAGGGGGCAGGCTGAAGCTTTCTTT.

This chain uses TRBV5-4 with TRBJ1-2; D is unresolved. Germline CDR1 is SGHNT and CDR2 is YYREEE (reference sequence). V lost 5 bases to trimming and J lost 1 base, with 12 bases between them. The CDR3 runs to 14 residues. CDR3 protein: CASRRPGHNYGYTF. In DNA, the CDR3 is TGTGCCAGCAGACGTCCGGGCCATAACTATGGCTACACCTTC. Together with reference TRBV5-4 and TRBJ1-2, the CDR3 gives the full variable domain: ETGVTQSPTHLIKTRGQQVTLRCSSQSGHNTVSWYQQALGQGPQFIFQYYREEENGRGNFPPRFSGLQFPNYSSELNVNALELDDSALYLCASRRPGHNYGYTFGSGTRLTVV.

The chain has TRBV20-1 and TRBJ2-3, with 11 bases that match TRBD2. The CDR3 totals 16 residues. V lost 3 bases, J lost 8 bases, and 13 bases stayed unmatched. Germline lookup yields CDR1 DFQATT and CDR2 SNEGSKA (reference sequence). The CDR3 region has the DNA TGCAGTGCTAGCGCCACTAGCGGGGGACTACCGGGTACGCAGTATTTT. It is translated as CSASATSGGLPGTQYF.

This clonotype was counted only a few times. This chain uses TRBV15 with TRBJ1-2; D unresolved. Between the trimmed V and J ends, which lost 5 bases and 1 base, there was a span of 8 bases. Germline CDR1 is LNHNV and CDR2 is YYDKDF (reference sequence). This CDR3 contains 13 residues. CDR3 sequence reads: CATSPRINYGYTF. In DNA, the CDR3 is TGTGCCACCAGCCCCCGGATTAACTATGGCTACACCTTC. Filled out from reference TRBV15 and TRBJ1-2, the complete variable domain reads DAMVIQNPRYQVTQFGKPVTLSCSQTLNHNVMYWYQQKSSQAPKLLFHYYDKDFNNEADTPDNFQSRRPNTSFCFLDIRSPGLGDTAMYLCATSPRINYGYTFGSGTRLTVV.

This clonotype has a handful of counts. The chain is built from TRBV5-4 and TRBJ1-1; no clear D gene. The CDR3 runs 15 residues. Trimming pared 5 bases from V and 1 base from J, leaving 15 bases between. Per the germline V gene, CDR1 is SGHNT and CDR2 is YYREEE (reference sequence). The CDR3 sequence: CASRPIASPNTEAFF. CDR3 nucleotides: TGTGCCAGCAGGCCCATAGCTAGCCCGAACACTGAAGCTTTCTTT.

The V call is TRBV29-1, the J call TRBJ1-5, with D perhaps matching TRBD1 (5 bases). The V end lost 7 bases, the J end lost 4 bases, and 14 bases lay between the germline ends. The CDR3 has 13 amino acids. The germline V gene encodes CDR1 SQVTM and CDR2 ANQGSEA. CDR3 residues: CSAVRGENQPQHF. The CDR3 DNA follows: TGCAGCGCAGTTAGGGGAGAGAATCAGCCCCAGCATTTT.

The chain uses TRBV3-1 and TRBJ2-7, with 11 bases aligning to TRBD2. The V segment lost 0 bases and the J segment 12 bases; nucleotides outside the gene matches: 10. The germline CDR1 and CDR2 sequences are LGHDT and YNNKEL (reference sequence). This CDR3 region has 15 residues. DNA of the CDR3: TGTGCCAGCAGCCAAGATGTAACTAGCGGGAGCCGGGCGTACTTC. The encoded protein is CASSQDVTSGSRAYF.